The rows below give T cell receptor beta chains drawn from one sample of a study of patients and donors after allogeneic stem cell transplantation. Via MiXCR, TCRdb re-called the RT-PCR reads, giving one row per CDR3 protein. Of over 350,000 distinct CDR3 sequences listed, 16% are singletons. The sequenced sample consisted of blood, either unsorted or a sorted T cell fraction (not recorded which). The receptors derive from a human donor who was either an allogeneic HSCT recipient or a stem cell or donor lymphocyte infusion donor (not recorded which). It is not recorded whose cells these are; they may come from a transplant donor. Each CDR3 is given with its conserved first and last residue. D genes are given only for firm matches. Size values are once, few and many counts, or a class for expanded clones, and some rows have none.

clone size,J gene,CDR3 length,V gene,D gene,CDR3 protein,CDR3 DNA
.,TRBJ2-1,18,TRBV5-1,TRBD2,CASSLTPLRRGGGGEQFF,TGCGCCAGCAGCTTGACTCCCCTTAGGCGGGGGGGAGGTGGGGAGCAGTTCTTC
.,TRBJ2-7,13,TRBV24-1,.,CATSDFWGNEQYF,TGTGCCACCAGTGATTTCTGGGGGAACGAGCAGTACTTC
few,TRBJ2-4,15,TRBV5-1,.,CASSLDPGSFDIQYF,TGCGCCAGCAGCCTGGACCCGGGAAGCTTTGACATTCAGTACTTC
few,TRBJ1-1,12,TRBV7-9,TRBD1,CASSPGQALAFF,TGTGCCAGCAGCCCAGGACAGGCGCTAGCTTTCTTT
.,TRBJ2-3,15,TRBV3-1,TRBD1,CASSPRDRRSDTQYF,TGTGCCAGCAGCCCTCGGGACAGGAGGTCAGATACGCAGTATTTT
.,TRBJ2-1,17,TRBV15,TRBD2,CATSRVPSGGPYNEQFF,TGTGCCACCAGCAGAGTGCCTAGCGGGGGTCCCTACAATGAGCAGTTCTTC
few,TRBJ1-2,16,TRBV9,.,CASSVAYRAGKHGYTF,TGTGCCAGCAGCGTAGCTTATCGTGCAGGAAAACATGGCTACACCTTC
.,TRBJ2-5,14,TRBV30,TRBD1,CAWIRDRVQETQYF,TGTGCCTGGATTAGGGACAGGGTCCAAGAGACCCAGTACTTC
.,TRBJ2-1,15,TRBV12-3/TRBV12-4,.,CASSLTRKAYNEQFF,TGTGCCAGCAGTTTAACTAGGAAAGCCTACAATGAGCAGTTCTTC
few,TRBJ2-1,14,TRBV7-9,TRBD1,CASSLTQGAREQFF,TGTGCCAGCAGCTTAACACAGGGGGCTCGTGAGCAGTTCTTC
.,TRBJ2-3,18,TRBV3-1,TRBD2,CASSQDLGSGVSTDTQYF,TGTGCCAGCAGCCAAGATTTGGGAAGCGGGGTGAGCACAGATACGCAGTATTTT
.,TRBJ2-2,16,TRBV24-1,.,CATSDLQGQNTGELFF,TGTGCCACCAGTGACTTACAGGGCCAAAACACCGGGGAGCTGTTTTTT
.,TRBJ2-2,15,TRBV20-1,.,CSARPARPNTGELFF,TGCAGTGCTAGGCCCGCGAGGCCGAACACCGGGGAGCTGTTTTTT
few,TRBJ2-5,13,TRBV9,.,CASSVDLQETQYF,TGTGCCAGCAGCGTAGATCTGCAAGAGACCCAGTACTTC
.,TRBJ1-1,11,TRBV18,.,CASSLITEAFF,TGTGCCAGCTCGTTGATCACTGAAGCTTTCTTT
.,TRBJ1-1,15,TRBV6-5,TRBD1,CASSYSTGGSTEAFF,TGTGCCAGCAGTTATTCTACAGGGGGAAGCACTGAAGCTTTCTTT
few,TRBJ2-5,13,TRBV9,.,CASSQGVLETQYF,TGTGCCAGCAGCCAAGGGGTCCTAGAGACCCAGTACTTC
.,TRBJ1-3,15,TRBV7-2,.,CASSWDNNSGNTIYF,TGTGCCAGCAGTTGGGACAACAACTCTGGAAACACCATATATTTT
.,TRBJ2-7,16,TRBV6-7,TRBD1,CASSYSKRDRGYEQYF,TGTGCCAGCAGTTACTCGAAGAGGGACAGGGGCTACGAGCAGTACTTC
.,TRBJ1-6,16,TRBV5-1,.,CASRRTRDRNNSPLHF,TGCGCCAGCCGCCGCACCCGGGACCGAAATAATTCACCCCTCCACTTT
.,TRBJ1-1,13,TRBV2,.,CASRAGVFTEAFF,TGTGCCAGCAGGGCGGGGGTTTTTACTGAAGCTTTCTTT
many,TRBJ2-3,16,TRBV29-1,TRBD2,CSVGGTSGSGADTQYF,TGCAGCGTTGGAGGGACTAGCGGGAGTGGGGCAGATACGCAGTATTTT
few,TRBJ2-3,15,TRBV27,.,CASSSSVLGTDTQYF,TGTGCCAGCAGTTCTAGCGTACTTGGTACAGATACGCAGTATTTT
.,TRBJ1-2,12,TRBV5-1,.,CASSWGSNGYTF,TGCGCCAGCAGCTGGGGAAGTAATGGCTACACCTTC
few,TRBJ1-2,15,TRBV7-9,.,CASSLGAAKDYGYTF,TGTGCCAGCAGCTTAGGGGCCGCCAAGGACTATGGCTACACCTTC
few,TRBJ1-2,17,TRBV12-3/TRBV12-4,TRBD1,CASSSPGQVPFGYGYTF,TGTGCCAGCAGTTCTCCGGGACAGGTCCCTTTTGGCTATGGCTACACCTTC
.,TRBJ2-5,13,TRBV7-2,.,CASRDTPARTQYF,TGTGCCAGCAGGGACACCCCCGCCCGGACCCAGTACTTC